This TCR beta chain was retrieved from a study of blood T cell repertoires in COVID-19. Study in general: Some COVID-19 samples were acute and others convalescent; all came from the United States, Italy and Spain. T cells, B-cell-depleted T cells, or PBMCs supplied cDNA or gDNA.

Source study methods: Amplifying reference gene primers gave estimates of nucleated cell counts. Here immunoSEQ multiplex PCR was the method, and the copy in TCRdb shows in-frame clones only, minus some. V, J and clone size derive from that table, while D and trimming were established from the DNA sequence. Of about 110,000 clones listed, around 80% were seen once; the top ten hold about 4.7%. V was cut by 7 bases and J by 0 bases, with 13 bases left in between. The CDR3 is 15 amino acids. Germline V gene data show CDR1 as LNHDA and CDR2 as SQIVND (reference sequence). The receptor was derived from a human donor in a cohort sampled during active or convalescent COVID-19. The material sequenced was peripheral blood. The rearrangement joins TRBV19 to TRBJ1-3, with no clear D. CDR3 protein: CASIPTGSSGNTIYF. The CDR3 DNA follows: TGTGCCAGTATCCCGACGGGGAGCTCTGGAAACACCATATATTTT.